A single sample is the source of the 22 T cell receptor beta chains below, sequenced in a study of blood T cell repertoires in COVID-19 (dated by TCRdb to 2019 to 2021). The library was generated by the immunoSEQ multiplex PCR assay. Entries here come from immuneACCESS through TCRdb and include only in-frame sequences with V and J called. Some clones fail to appear in such tables; in the studies checked, an unresolved V gene covers under half of the shortfall, and the cause of the remainder is unknown. Recorded for this sample are roughly 230,000 clones; 65% to 85% of them occurred a single time. The ten largest make up 4.4% of the sample. Sequenced input: peripheral blood. Source of these receptors: a man over 45 with active or convalescent COVID-19.

The chain joins TRBV27 to TRBJ1-1; 7 positions match TRBD1. There are 14 residues in the CDR3. V trimming: 5 bases; J trimming: 1 base; junction bases outside the gene matches: 4. Germline CDR1 is MNHEY and CDR2 is SMNVEV (reference sequence). The CDR3 sequence: CASSPGGPNTEAFF. The CDR3, as DNA: TGTGCCAGCAGTCCAGGGGGGCCGAACACTGAAGCTTTCTTT.

This clone was detected only once. The rearrangement uses TRBV5-8 and TRBJ1-4; 12 nucleotides align to TRBD1. Germline loops: CDR1 SGHTS, CDR2 YDEGEE. This CDR3 contains 17 residues. V shed 4 bases, J shed 3 bases, and the junction held 7 bases outside the gene matches. CDR3 DNA sequence: TGTGCCAGCAGCGCCGGGACAGGGGGCATCGCTAATGAAAAACTGTTTTTT. It translates to CASSAGTGGIANEKLFF.

The genes are TRBV19 and TRBJ1-1; the D gene is possibly TRBD1 (6 bases). Trimming cost V 5 bases and J 4 bases, with 14 bases left between them. The germline V gene has CDR1 LNHDA and CDR2 SQIVND (reference sequence). The CDR3 has 14 residues. In nucleotides, the CDR3 is TGTGCCAGTAGTTACGGAACAGGGTTCACTGAAGCTTTCTTT. Amino acids: CASSYGTGFTEAFF.

The chain has TRBV4-3 and TRBJ2-1; TRBD2 matches at 11 bases. CDR1 is LGHNA, CDR2 YSLEER, per germline. V lost 0 bases, J lost 4 bases, and 2 bases stayed unmatched. The CDR3 extends over 16 amino acids. The CDR3 DNA reads as TGCGCCAGCAGCCAAGATACTAGCGGGGGTTACAATGAGCAGTTCTTC. This codes for CASSQDTSGGYNEQFF.

This chain links TRBV19 with TRBJ2-1; 8 bases line up with TRBD2. This CDR3 comprises 15 residues. V gave up 2 bases and J gave up 7 bases; unmatched junction bases: 7. Germline values: CDR1 LNHDA, CDR2 SQIVND (reference sequence). The CDR3 loop reads CASSIIGGGKNEQFF. In nucleotides, the CDR3 is TGTGCCAGTAGTATAATCGGGGGGGGCAAGAATGAGCAGTTCTTC.

This clone was seen a single time. The rearrangement links TRBV6-1 to TRBJ2-1; TRBD2 agrees at 10 bases. The V segment lost 2 bases and the J segment 7 bases; nucleotides outside the gene matches: 5. The CDR3 has 15 residues. Germline CDR1 reads MNHNS; CDR2 reads SASEGT. The CDR3 sequence is CASSELPSGGNEQFF. The CDR3 region has the DNA TGTGCCAGCAGTGAACTCCCTAGCGGGGGTAATGAGCAGTTCTTC.

V usage is TRBV18 and J usage is TRBJ1-1; D ambiguous. This CDR3 contains 14 residues. Per the germline V gene, CDR1 is KGHSH and CDR2 is LQKENI. Trimming left V 3 bases short and J 1 base short, with 9 bases between. Here the CDR3 DNA reads TGTGCCAGCTCACCCCCCAGAGGGAACACTGAAGCTTTCTTT. Amino acids: CASSPPRGNTEAFF.

The chain is built from TRBV6-5 and TRBJ1-1; 7 bases match TRBD1. This CDR3 has 15 residues. The germline CDR1 and CDR2 sequences are MNHEY and SVGAGI. V dropped 2 bases and J dropped 6; count of bases not matched to a gene: 9. CDR3 amino acids: CASSYVEGALSEAFF. The CDR3 DNA sequence: TGTGCCAGCAGTTACGTTGAGGGGGCTTTATCTGAAGCTTTCTTT.

The chain recombines TRBV3-1 (or the pseudogene TRBV3-2) with TRBJ2-2; TRBD2 is a possible D gene (6 bases). Germline V gene sequence: CDR1 LGHDT, CDR2 YNNKEL (reference sequence). This CDR3 is built from 18 residues. V lost 4 bases and J lost 1, with 19 bases in between. The CDR3 nucleotides are TGTGCCAGCAGCCGATTCTCAGCGGGTTCAGGGAACACCGGGGAGCTGTTTTTT. Translating it yields CASSRFSAGSGNTGELFF.

The J gene is TRBJ2-3, the V gene TRBV9, with TRBD2 matching 11 bases. Germline CDR1 SGDLS, CDR2 YYNGEE. The CDR3 consists of 16 residues. After removal of 0 bases from V and 6 bases from J, the junction contained 6 bases not matched to a gene. The CDR3 loop reads CASSVDLAGGLDTQYF. The CDR3 region has the DNA TGTGCCAGCAGCGTAGATCTAGCGGGGGGTTTGGATACGCAGTATTTT.

The genes are TRBV19 and TRBJ2-7; D perhaps matches TRBD1 (6 bases). The CDR3 is 14 residues long. Per the germline V gene, CDR1 is LNHDA and CDR2 is SQIVND (reference sequence). Trimming pared 10 bases from V and 2 bases from J, leaving 18 bases between. The CDR3 sequence is CAILGAGEPYEQYF. CDR3 coding DNA: TGTGCCATCCTCGGGGCAGGGGAACCCTACGAGCAGTACTTC.

Notes on this clone: Other DNA sequences in the sample encode the same CDR3. This chain links TRBV19 with TRBJ1-2; D is uncertain. This CDR3 spans 13 amino acids. The germline CDR1 and CDR2 sequences are LNHDA and SQIVND (reference sequence). The germline V and J ends were trimmed by 1 base and 1 base, with 4 bases remaining between them. The CDR3 here is CASSIGRNYGYTF. The DNA of the CDR3 is TGTGCCAGTAGTATAGGTCGTAACTATGGCTACACCTTC.

The chain carries TRBV12-3 or TRBV12-4 and TRBJ2-5; D not resolved. CDR3 size: 11 residues. V gave up 7 bases and J gave up 7 bases, with 10 bases separating them. CDR3 sequence reads: CASTPGGTQYF. The CDR3 DNA sequence: TGTGCCAGCACCCCCGGTGGGACCCAGTACTTC.

The V call is TRBV30, the J call TRBJ1-3, with no clear D. Germline V gene data show CDR1 as GTSNPN and CDR2 as SVGIG (reference sequence). V was pared by 2 bases and J by 1 base, with 9 bases between. The CDR3 loop spans 14 amino acids. This CDR3 reads CAWSRDTSGNTIYF. In DNA form, the CDR3 reads TGTGCCTGGAGTCGGGATACATCTGGAAACACCATATATTTT.

CDR3 DNA sequence: TGTGCCAGCAAGTTCTTAACCGGGACAGGGGAGAATTCACCCCTCCACTTT. This codes for CASKFLTGTGENSPLHF. The V gene is TRBV27, the J gene TRBJ1-6; 10 nucleotides match TRBD1. Germline trimming cut 7 bases from V and 7 bases from J; bases unmatched to any gene: 13. Germline V gene data show CDR1 as MNHEY and CDR2 as SMNVEV (reference sequence). CDR3 length: 17 amino acids.

V usage is TRBV5-1 and J usage is TRBJ2-7, with TRBD2 matching 8 bases. The CDR3 sequence is 15 residues long. Germline-derived CDR1 and CDR2 are SGHRS and YFSETQ. Trimming removed 0 bases from V and 0 bases from J; junction bases left unmatched: 2. CDR3 nucleotide sequence: TGCGCCAGCAGCTTGGGCGGGGGGCGCTCCTACGAGCAGTACTTC. It encodes CASSLGGGRSYEQYF.

This chain joins TRBV3-1 (or the pseudogene TRBV3-2) and TRBJ2-1; D is undetermined. Trimming shortened V by 5 bases and J by 5 bases, and 7 bases separated the two germline ends. CDR1 LGHDT and CDR2 YNNKEL come from the germline V gene (reference sequence). The CDR3 consists of 12 residues. The CDR3 loop reads CASSYSNNEQFF. CDR3 sequence (DNA): TGTGCCAGCAGCTACAGCAACAATGAGCAGTTCTTC.

V usage is TRBV30 and J usage is TRBJ2-7; 7 bases fit TRBD1. This CDR3 is 15 amino acids long. Looked up from germline, CDR1 is GTSNPN and CDR2 is SVGIG (reference sequence). Losses at the gene ends were 0 bases for V and 2 bases for J; bases not matched to a gene: 7. This CDR3 is CAWSVPRTGPYEQYF. The CDR3, as DNA: TGTGCCTGGAGTGTACCCCGGACAGGCCCCTACGAGCAGTACTTC.

This clone was seen just once. The chain has TRBV18 and TRBJ2-2, with TRBD2 identical over 10 bases. J lost 4 bases, V lost 3 bases, and 2 bases had no gene match. This CDR3 is 15 amino acids long. CDR1 and CDR2 from the germline V gene are KGHSH and LQKENI. CDR3 region: CASSPASGGTGELFF. The CDR3 DNA reads as TGTGCCAGCTCACCGGCTAGCGGGGGCACCGGGGAGCTGTTTTTT.

This chain links TRBV5-4 with TRBJ2-1; TRBD2 is a possible D gene (5 bases). The germline V and J ends were trimmed by 2 bases and 1 base, with 10 bases remaining between them. The CDR3 sequence is 15 residues long. Germline V lookup: CDR1 SGHNT, CDR2 YYREEE (reference sequence). The CDR3 loop is CASSLDYPSYNEQFF. The CDR3 coding sequence is TGTGCCAGCAGCTTAGACTACCCATCCTACAATGAGCAGTTCTTC. Supplemented by reference TRBV5-4 and TRBJ2-1, the full variable domain reads ETGVTQSPTHLIKTRGQQVTLRCSSQSGHNTVSWYQQALGQGPQFIFQYYREEENGRGNFPPRFSGLQFPNYSSELNVNALELDDSALYLCASSLDYPSYNEQFFGPGTRLTVL.

This sequence joins TRBV3-1 (or the pseudogene TRBV3-2) and TRBJ2-3; D gene unclear. V was trimmed by 5 bases and J by 4 bases, leaving 10 bases between them. This CDR3 comprises 13 residues. Germline V lookup: CDR1 LGHDT, CDR2 YNNKEL (reference sequence). CDR3 bases: TGTGCCAGCAGCTCCCTGAGCCCAGATACGCAGTATTTT. Its translation: CASSSLSPDTQYF.

Written as DNA, the CDR3 is TGTGCCAGCAGCTTAGAGGGGTGGGGACTAGCGGCCGCCTACGAGCAGTACTTC. It translates to CASSLEGWGLAAAYEQYF. This chain uses TRBV11-2 with TRBJ2-7; 11 bases are a match to TRBD2. Losses at the gene ends were 0 bases for V and 2 bases for J; bases not matched to a gene: 9. The germline CDR1 and CDR2 sequences are SGHAT and FQNNGV. The CDR3 covers 18 residues.